This T cell receptor (beta chain) was sequenced in a study of OX40 agonist ivuxolimab in advanced cancers. Autoimmune disease history or systemic immunosuppression led to patients being barred. By proportion, this clone is medium-sized. Its antigen is unidentified. The data were produced by immunoSEQ multiplex PCR, yet TCRdb's version contains in-frame clones alone and is incomplete. The sample includes just over 90,000 clones, 85% to 95% seen only once; the top ten take about 2.6%. Study-level points and caveats: The study observed clonal expansion of CD4+ and CD8+ blood T cells by week 6 at 0.1 to 3.0 mg/kg.

Germline loops: CDR1 MNHEY, CDR2 SMNVEV (reference sequence). The CDR3 runs 14 residues. V lost 5 bases and J lost 7; bases outside the gene matches: 5. This clonotype originated in an adult with an advanced solid tumor such as melanoma, head and neck, liver or kidney cancer. The chain recombines TRBV27 with TRBJ1-2; TRBD1 agrees at 12 bases. The sequencing used CD4+ or CD8+ T cells sorted from blood, collected in a trial of the OX40 agonist ivuxolimab. The CDR3 DNA sequence: TGTGCCAGCAGTCCGGGACAGGGGGCTGGTGGCTACACCTTC. This gives the protein CASSPGQGAGGYTF.